This T cell receptor beta chain was identified in a study of blood T cell repertoires in COVID-19 (TCRdb year 2020). Regarding the research as a whole: Samples covering the acute and convalescent phases of COVID-19 were provided by collaborators in the United States, Italy and Spain. The repertoires were released in a freely available public database intended as a resource for research on the immune response to SARS-CoV-2. Subjects who had been exposed to COVID-19, were actively infected with it, or had recovered from it provided the deeply sampled blood TCRbeta repertoires that made up the dataset. The material from the prospective study consisted of cDNA or gDNA derived from T cells, B-cell-depleted T cells, or PBMCs. Sample metadata almost always included a de-identified subject ID, COVID-19 status, age in years and sex. Samples were obtained from the ongoing ImmuneRACE study (first 160 participants) and from 1,254 subjects provided by 6 global collaborators. HLA class I and class II types, where available, came from metadata supplied by the sample provider rather than from assay-based typing.

In Seattle, one collaborating source enrolled patients while the infection was active and tracked those patients longitudinally over the course of disease. The collaborating institutions used their own protocols to collect whole blood in K2EDTA tubes. For TCRbeta analysis, collaborators shipped samples as frozen whole blood, isolated PBMCs, or DNA extracted from either of those sample types. Trimming at the junction amounts to 5 bases on V and 6 bases on J, and the germline ends lie 5 bases apart. The CDR3 contains 12 residues, cysteine and phenylalanine counted. Only the CDR3 portion is preserved as DNA: 36 bases, with reading frame beginning at the first base. Sequences MNHEY (CDR1) and SVGAGI (CDR2) are obtained from the germline V gene. In this sample, this clone turned up once. Its antigen is unknown. No clone much larger than this one lies a single base away; base qualities are absent. TCRbeta CDR3 regions were amplified from genomic DNA by means of the immunoSEQ Assay, a bias-controlled multiplex PCR. The authors processed their data as follows. Within the assay, amplification of reference gene primers was used to estimate how many nucleated cells each sample contained. Sequence reads were collapsed and filtered to measure the absolute abundance of every unique TCRbeta CDR3 rearrangement. For each sample, productive Simpson clonality was calculated by taking the square root of Simpson's diversity index across productive rearrangements. What TCRdb holds here is the immuneACCESS table cut down to in-frame rearrangements. Part of the clones is not present; checked against another copy, under half of the missing clones reflect an unresolved V gene, and the others are unexplained. V and J calls and clone size are those listed in that table; D and trimming were worked out from the DNA. This sample holds roughly 180,000 clones; approximately 80% were observed only once. The ten largest account for roughly 9.6% of the sample.

What the authors observed across the whole study: How much clinical and demographic metadata was included differed by source and by participant, and the metadata was provided uncurated.

The sequencing sample was made of peripheral blood. Recombination connected TRBV6-5 to TRBJ1-6, with the D gene not clear enough to name. The receptor was derived from a woman in her 40s with COVID-19, enrolled during active disease. The DNA is as follows: TGTGCCAGCAGTCAGGTTAATTCACCCCTCCACTTT. The resulting protein is CASSQVNSPLHF.